Below are 14 T cell receptor beta chains sequenced from a single sample in a study of T cell responses to AZD1222 COVID-19 vaccine. Assay used: immunoSEQ multiplex PCR; TCRdb lists only in-frame clones, some missing. Of 110,000 or so clones in the sample, about 90% were seen once. This specimen consisted of peripheral blood, obtained on day 0 of AZD1222 vaccination. Receptor source: an adult in good health.

The chain couples TRBV9 to TRBJ2-1; D could derive from TRBD1 or TRBD2 (5 bases each). Germline V lookup: CDR1 SGDLS, CDR2 YYNGEE. The CDR3 runs to 15 residues. V lost 0 bases and J lost 2, with 9 bases in between. CDR3 in amino acids: CASSVVGGAYNEQFF. Here the CDR3 DNA reads TGTGCCAGCAGCGTAGTTGGGGGAGCCTACAATGAGCAGTTCTTC.

V usage is TRBV18 and J usage is TRBJ2-7; D possibly corresponds to TRBD1 (6 bases). The CDR3 runs 17 residues. V lost 3 bases and J lost 2, with 20 bases in between. CDR1 and CDR2 from the germline V gene are KGHSH and LQKENI. For the CDR3, the DNA is TGTGCCAGCTCACCTTATTTCCTCGACAGGCATCCCTACGAGCAGTACTTC. This translates into CASSPYFLDRHPYEQYF.

The chain joins TRBV29-1 to TRBJ1-4; D is unclear. The V end was cut by 7 bases, the J end by 0 bases, with 9 bases between. Per the germline V gene, CDR1 is SQVTM and CDR2 is ANQGSEA. The CDR3 is 13 amino acids. CDR3 sequence (DNA): TGCAGCGCGGGGTCCGCAACTAATGAAAAACTGTTTTTT. Translating it yields CSAGSATNEKLFF. Drawing the rest from reference TRBV29-1 and TRBJ1-4, the complete variable domain is SAVISQKPSRDICQRGTSLTIQCQVDSQVTMMFWYRQQPGQSLTLIATANQGSEATYESGFVIDKFPISRPNLTFSTLTVSNMSPEDSSIYLCSAGSATNEKLFFGSGTQLSVL.

The V gene is TRBV2, the J gene TRBJ1-6, with a tentative D call TRBD1 (5 bases). This CDR3 contains 15 residues. Germline V gives CDR1 SNHLY, CDR2 FYNNEI. The V gene lost 0 bases and the J gene lost 7 bases, with 10 bases spanning the gap. The CDR3 sequence is CASSEAQGLNSPLHF. CDR3 coding DNA: TGTGCCAGCAGTGAAGCGCAGGGTTTGAATTCACCCCTCCACTTT.

In this sample, this clone turned up once. V gene TRBV2 combines with J gene TRBJ1-1; D is uncertain. CDR3 length: 15 amino acids. CDR1 is SNHLY, CDR2 FYNNEI, per germline. V gave up 8 bases and J gave up 4 bases, with 20 bases separating them. CDR3 amino acids: CASRNTKDWGTEAFF. DNA of the CDR3: TGTGCCAGCCGGAACACGAAGGATTGGGGCACTGAAGCTTTCTTT.

This clone has a single count. The rearrangement uses TRBV30 and TRBJ2-7, with D unresolved. Trimming took off 0 bases at V and 4 bases at J, with 19 bases between the two ends. Germline CDR1 is GTSNPN and CDR2 is SVGIG (reference sequence). This CDR3 spans 16 amino acids. The CDR3 loop is CAWSVKALVRNYEQYF. The CDR3 DNA reads TGTGCCTGGAGTGTAAAGGCCTTGGTTAGGAATTACGAGCAGTACTTC.

This clone is a singleton in its sample. The V call is TRBV28, the J call TRBJ2-1, with 12 positions matching TRBD1. CDR1 MDHEN and CDR2 SYDVKM come from the germline V gene. Trimming took 6 bases from V and 15 from J; bases not matched to a gene: 15. The CDR3 runs to 15 residues. The chain's CDR3 is CASSPTRDRGRRGFF. CDR3 nucleotides: TGTGCCAGCAGCCCCACCCGGGACAGGGGGCGTCGTGGGTTCTTC.

The chain recombines TRBV19 with TRBJ1-3; D unclear. Trimming shortened V by 1 base and J by 0 bases, and 7 bases separated the two germline ends. Germline V gene data show CDR1 as LNHDA and CDR2 as SQIVND (reference sequence). CDR3 length: 15 amino acids. The CDR3 DNA is TGTGCCAGTAGTATAGGGGGAACCTCTGGAAACACCATATATTTT. This translates into CASSIGGTSGNTIYF.

This chain links TRBV9 with TRBJ1-6; 10 bases align to TRBD1. This CDR3 comprises 15 residues. Unmatched junction bases numbered 3, after V lost 0 bases and J lost 9 bases. Germline V gene sequence: CDR1 SGDLS, CDR2 YYNGEE. For the CDR3, the DNA is TGTGCCAGCAGCGTAGCGGGGACAGGGGTTTCACCCCTCCACTTT. Translation: CASSVAGTGVSPLHF.

The V and J genes are TRBV6-1 and TRBJ1-2; D not certain. V lost 3 bases and J lost 6, with 11 bases in between. Germline lookup yields CDR1 MNHNS and CDR2 SASEGT. The length of the CDR3 is 13 residues. This CDR3 reads CASSEGGSHGYTF. The CDR3 bases are TGTGCCAGCAGTGAGGGTGGGTCCCATGGCTACACCTTC.

About this clone itself: An end of the junction differs from the germline gene, which may be a read error. J is TRBJ2-2 and V is TRBV18, with 9 bases fitting TRBD1. This CDR3 is 16 amino acids long. The germline gives CDR1 KGHSH, CDR2 LQKENI. The CDR3 sequence is CASSTPGTGHTGELFF. The DNA for the CDR3 is TGTGCCAGCTCAACACCCGGGACAGGGCACACCGGGGAGCTGTTTTTT.

Only one count was recorded for this clone. This chain joins TRBV9 and TRBJ1-6; D may be TRBD1 (5 bases). Trimming pared 3 bases from V and 9 bases from J, leaving 19 bases between. The CDR3 runs 16 residues. Germline V CDR1 and CDR2: SGDLS, YYNGEE. The CDR3 here is CASSANGRTIGSPLHF. CDR3 nucleotides: TGTGCCAGCAGCGCAAACGGACGGACAATTGGTTCACCCCTCCACTTT.

In this sample, this clone turned up once. The chain is built from TRBV11-2 and TRBJ1-2, with D unclear. CDR3 length equals 15 residues. V was clipped by 1 base and J by 4 bases, with 13 bases between them. Germline assignment: CDR1 SGHAT and CDR2 FQNNGV. CDR3 in amino acids: CASSLADGSFYGYTF. The CDR3 DNA is TGTGCCAGCAGCTTAGCCGACGGATCATTCTATGGCTACACCTTC.

This clone was seen only once. This sequence joins TRBV11-2 and TRBJ1-1; weak D call: TRBD1 (6 bases). Trimming took 7 bases from V and 10 from J, leaving 19 bases between them. CDR1 SGHAT and CDR2 FQNNGV come from the germline V gene. The CDR3 length is 13 residues. This CDR3 is CASTSGAGLGAFF. In nucleotides, the CDR3 is TGTGCCAGCACCTCAGGGGCGGGGCTCGGAGCTTTCTTT.